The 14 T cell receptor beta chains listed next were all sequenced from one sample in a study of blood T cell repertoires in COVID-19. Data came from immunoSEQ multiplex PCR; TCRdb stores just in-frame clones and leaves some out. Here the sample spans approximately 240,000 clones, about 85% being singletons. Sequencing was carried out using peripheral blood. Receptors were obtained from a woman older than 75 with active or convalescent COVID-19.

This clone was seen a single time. CDR3 coding DNA: TGTGCCATCCGGGCTAGCGAGATTCAAGAGACCCAGTACTTC. Residues: CAIRASEIQETQYF. This sequence joins TRBV10-3 and TRBJ2-5; D is possibly TRBD2 (6 bases). This CDR3 has 14 amino acids. The V gene lost 8 bases and the J gene lost 2 bases, with 15 bases spanning the gap. The germline V gene has CDR1 ENHRY and CDR2 SYGVKD.

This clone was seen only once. The CDR3 loop is CASRVQELDGYTF. As DNA, the CDR3 is TGCGCCAGCAGGGTGCAGGAATTAGATGGCTACACCTTC. This rearrangement joins TRBV5-1 to TRBJ1-2; D gene ambiguous. CDR3 length equals 13 residues. Trimming shortened V by 5 bases and J by 6 bases, and 14 bases separated the two germline ends. Germline V CDR1 and CDR2: SGHRS, YFSETQ.

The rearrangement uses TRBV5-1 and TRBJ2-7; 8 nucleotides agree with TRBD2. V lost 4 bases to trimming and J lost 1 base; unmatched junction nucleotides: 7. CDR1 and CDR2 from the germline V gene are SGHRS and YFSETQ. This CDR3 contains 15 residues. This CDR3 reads CASSHGTRESYEQYF. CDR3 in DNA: TGCGCCAGCAGCCACGGGACTAGAGAGTCCTACGAGCAGTACTTC. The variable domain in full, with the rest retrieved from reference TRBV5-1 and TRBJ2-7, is KAGVTQTPRYLIKTRGQQVTLSCSPISGHRSVSWYQQTPGQGLQFLFEYFSETQRNKGNFPGRFSGRQFSNSRSEMNVSTLELGDSALYLCASSHGTRESYEQYFGPGTRLTVT.

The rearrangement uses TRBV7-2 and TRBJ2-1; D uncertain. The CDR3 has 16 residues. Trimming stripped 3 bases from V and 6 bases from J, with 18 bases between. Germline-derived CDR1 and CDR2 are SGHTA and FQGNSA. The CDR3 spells CASSLTSLSLFNEQFF. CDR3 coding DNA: TGTGCCAGCAGCTTGACAAGCCTCAGCCTTTTCAATGAGCAGTTCTTC.

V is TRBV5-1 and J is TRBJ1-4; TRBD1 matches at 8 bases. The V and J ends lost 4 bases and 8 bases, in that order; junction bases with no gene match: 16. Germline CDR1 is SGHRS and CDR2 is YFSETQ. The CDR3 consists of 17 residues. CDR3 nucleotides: TGCGCCAGCAGCAACGGACAGGGAGGAGCGGCATCGGAAAAACTGTTTTTT. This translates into CASSNGQGGAASEKLFF.

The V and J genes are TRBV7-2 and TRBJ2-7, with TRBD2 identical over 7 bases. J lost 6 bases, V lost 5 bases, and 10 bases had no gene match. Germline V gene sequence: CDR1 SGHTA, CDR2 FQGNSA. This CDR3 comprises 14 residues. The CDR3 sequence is CASSRRGGEGEQYF. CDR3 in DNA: TGTGCCAGCAGCCGCCGGGGCGGGGAGGGCGAGCAGTACTTC.

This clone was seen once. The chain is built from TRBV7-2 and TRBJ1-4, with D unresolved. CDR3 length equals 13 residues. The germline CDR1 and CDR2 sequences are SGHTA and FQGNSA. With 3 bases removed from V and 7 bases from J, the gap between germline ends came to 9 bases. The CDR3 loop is CASSLRAGEKLFF. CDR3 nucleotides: TGTGCCAGCAGCTTGCGAGCGGGTGAAAAACTGTTTTTT.

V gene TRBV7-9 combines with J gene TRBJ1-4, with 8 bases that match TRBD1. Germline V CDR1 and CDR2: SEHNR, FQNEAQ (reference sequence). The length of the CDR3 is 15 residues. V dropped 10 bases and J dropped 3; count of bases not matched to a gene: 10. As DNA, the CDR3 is TGTGCCACAGGGAAAGGGACAGGCCCTAATGAAAAACTGTTTTTT. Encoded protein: CATGKGTGPNEKLFF.

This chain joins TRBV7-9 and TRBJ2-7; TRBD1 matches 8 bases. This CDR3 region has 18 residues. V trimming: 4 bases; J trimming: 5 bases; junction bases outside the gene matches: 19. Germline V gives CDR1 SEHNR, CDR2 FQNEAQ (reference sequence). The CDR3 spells CASSSNSQGARFIHEQYF. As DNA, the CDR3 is TGTGCCAGCAGCTCCAATAGCCAGGGGGCACGTTTTATCCACGAGCAGTACTTC.

CDR3 nucleotides: TGTGCCAGCAGTCCCCCGCGGGGGGATGGCTACACCTTC. Translation gives CASSPPRGDGYTF. The chain recombines TRBV7-6 with TRBJ1-2; D may be TRBD1 (5 bases). The CDR3 contains 13 residues. Trimming removed 6 bases from V and 6 bases from J, with 14 bases in between. Germline V lookup: CDR1 SGHVS, CDR2 FNYEAQ.

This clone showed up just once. The CDR3 DNA reads TGTGCCAGCAGTTATTCCTACTACGAGCAGTACTTC. It codes for CASSYSYYEQYF. This chain uses TRBV6-2 or TRBV6-3 with TRBJ2-7; no clear D gene. CDR1 and CDR2 (germline): MNHEY, SVGEGT. CDR3 length equals 12 residues. Between the trimmed V and J ends, which lost 3 bases and 3 bases, there was a span of 6 bases.

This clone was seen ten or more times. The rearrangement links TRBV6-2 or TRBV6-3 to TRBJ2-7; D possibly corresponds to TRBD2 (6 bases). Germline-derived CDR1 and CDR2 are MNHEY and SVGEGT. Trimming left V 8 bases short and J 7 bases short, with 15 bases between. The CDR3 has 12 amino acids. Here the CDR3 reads CASGPEGREQYF. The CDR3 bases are TGTGCCAGCGGCCCGGAGGGTCGGGAGCAGTACTTC.

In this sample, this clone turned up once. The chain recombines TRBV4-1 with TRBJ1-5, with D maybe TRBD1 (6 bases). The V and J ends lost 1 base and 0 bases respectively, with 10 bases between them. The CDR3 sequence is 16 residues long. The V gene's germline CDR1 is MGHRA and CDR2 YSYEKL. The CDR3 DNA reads TGCGCCAGCAGCCAAGCAGGGGCGGGTAGCAATCAGCCCCAGCATTTT. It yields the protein CASSQAGAGSNQPQHF.

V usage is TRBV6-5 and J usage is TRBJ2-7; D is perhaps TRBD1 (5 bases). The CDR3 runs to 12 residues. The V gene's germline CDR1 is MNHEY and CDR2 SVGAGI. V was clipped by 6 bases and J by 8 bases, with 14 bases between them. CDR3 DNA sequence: TGTGCCAGCAGCCCCTCAGGGTGGAAGCAGTACTTC. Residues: CASSPSGWKQYF.